This T cell receptor beta chain was captured in a study of blood T cell repertoires in COVID-19. V was cut by 6 bases and J by 7 bases, with 21 bases left in between. Germline CDR1 and CDR2: MDHEN and SYDVKM. The CDR3 has 16 residues. Assay used: immunoSEQ multiplex PCR; TCRdb lists only in-frame clones, some missing. Seen here are 300,000 or so clones, 70% to 90% observed once, and the top ten hold around 1.4%. The rearrangement links TRBV28 to TRBJ1-4; the D gene is possibly TRBD1 (6 bases). Specimen: peripheral blood. The clonotype was recovered from an older man with acute or convalescent COVID-19. The CDR3 DNA sequence: TGTGCCAGCAGCCCGGGGGGGGCCGGGGGAATTGAAAAACTGTTTTTT. Encoded protein: CASSPGGAGGIEKLFF.